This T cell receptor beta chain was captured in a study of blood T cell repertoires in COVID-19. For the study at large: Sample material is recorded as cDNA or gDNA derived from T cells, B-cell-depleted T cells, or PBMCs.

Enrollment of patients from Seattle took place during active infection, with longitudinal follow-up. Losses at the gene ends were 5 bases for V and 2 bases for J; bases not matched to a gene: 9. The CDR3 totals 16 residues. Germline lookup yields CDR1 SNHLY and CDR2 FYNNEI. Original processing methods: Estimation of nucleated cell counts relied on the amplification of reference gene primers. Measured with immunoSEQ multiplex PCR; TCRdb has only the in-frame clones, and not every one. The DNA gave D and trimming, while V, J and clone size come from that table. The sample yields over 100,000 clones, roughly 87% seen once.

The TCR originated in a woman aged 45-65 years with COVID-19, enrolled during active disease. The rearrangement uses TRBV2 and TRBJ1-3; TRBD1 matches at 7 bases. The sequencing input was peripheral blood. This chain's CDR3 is CASSRQGSPPGNTIYF. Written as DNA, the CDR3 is TGTGCCAGCAGTCGACAGGGTTCTCCACCTGGAAACACCATATATTTT.